This TCR beta chain was documented in a study of control samples from healthy donors and cancer patients. Clones were read by immunoSEQ multiplex PCR, and TCRdb kept only the in-frame ones, dropping some. The sample shows hundreds of thousands of clones, roughly 87% of them seen only once. Germline V lookup: CDR1 SNHLY, CDR2 FYNNEI. The J segment lost 2 bases and the V segment lost 6 bases, leaving 3 bases of the junction unmatched. The CDR3 extends over 13 amino acids. The chain has TRBV2 and TRBJ1-1; 7 bases map to TRBD1. The TCR comes from an older woman with lung cancer. Sequences were obtained from PBMCs. CDR3 in DNA: TGTGCCAGCAGGGGGACAGAAAACACTGAAGCTTTCTTT. It translates to CASRGTENTEAFF.